These T cell receptor beta chains were read from a single sample in a study of T cells after yellow fever vaccination. Via MiXCR, TCRdb re-called the 5' RACE reads, giving one row per CDR3 protein. The repertoire consists of 300,000 to 400,000 distinct CDR3 sequences, with around 13% occurring once and the leading ten covering around 3%. Source: CD4+ T cells sorted from PBMCs, taken 15 days after the yellow fever booster vaccination. These receptor sequences come from a man younger than 35 who received the YFV17D yellow fever vaccine. CDR3s include the opening cysteine and the closing phenylalanine or tryptophan. The D gene is left open where the match is weak. For some rows the clone size is stated as once, few or many, or as a class when expanded; others skip it.

TGCGCCAGCGCGTCTTCGGGATCCCGCGGGGAGACCCAGTACTTC | CASASSGSRGETQYF | TRBV5-1 | NA | NA | TRBJ2-5
TGTGCCAGCAGCTTAGCCCCAGCGGGGTGGGAGACCCAGTACTTC | CASSLAPAGWETQYF | TRBV7-9 | NA | TRBD2 | TRBJ2-5
TGTGCCAGCAGCTTAGGCGAAGGTTGGGCCCAGTACTTC | CASSLGEGWAQYF | TRBV11-3 | few | NA | TRBJ2-5
TGCAGTGCTAGAGATCGATTAGCGGGGTACACCGGGGAGCTGTTTTTT | CSARDRLAGYTGELFF | TRBV20-1 | few | TRBD2 | TRBJ2-2
TGTGCCAGCAGCCCGGACGCTGGATTTAGCGAGCAGTACTTC | CASSPDAGFSEQYF | TRBV3-1 | few | NA | TRBJ2-7
TGTGCCAGCAACTTACAGGGGTTCACAGATACGCAGTATTTT | CASNLQGFTDTQYF | TRBV7-2 | many | TRBD1 | TRBJ2-3
TGTGCCAGTAGTATAGCGGGATCGGATGGCACCGGGGAGCTGTTTTTT | CASSIAGSDGTGELFF | TRBV19 | many | NA | TRBJ2-2
TGCAGCGTTCATAGGGGAAATCAGCCCCAGCATTTT | CSVHRGNQPQHF | TRBV29-1 | NA | NA | TRBJ1-5
TGTGCCAGCAGCCAAGGGCTAAGGAGCGACGAGCAGTACTTC | CASSQGLRSDEQYF | TRBV11-2 | NA | NA | TRBJ2-7
TGTGCCAGCACCCGGGACAGGGTAATCGGGAAACTGTTTTTT | CASTRDRVIGKLFF | TRBV12-3/TRBV12-4 | few | TRBD1 | TRBJ1-4
TGTGCCAGCAGATCGACAGGGGGCACCGGGGAGCTGTTTTTT | CASRSTGGTGELFF | TRBV5-6 | few | TRBD1 | TRBJ2-2
TGTGCCAGCAGCGACATGGGACTAGCGGGGGGATTTACAGATACGCAGTATTTT | CASSDMGLAGGFTDTQYF | TRBV5-6 | few | TRBD2 | TRBJ2-3
TGTGCCAGCAGCTTTTTTATAGTTAATGAAAAACTGTTTTTT | CASSFFIVNEKLFF | TRBV7-9 | NA | NA | TRBJ1-4
TGTGCCAGCAACGCGGAACCTCATTCACCCCTCCACTTT | CASNAEPHSPLHF | TRBV9 | few | NA | TRBJ1-6
TGCGCCAGCAGCTCACTAGCGGGGGGCTCCTACAATGAGCAGTTCTTC | CASSSLAGGSYNEQFF | TRBV5-1 | few | TRBD2 | TRBJ2-1
TGTGCCAGCAGCTTAATCAGGGGCGTCGGGAACACTGAAGCTTTCTTT | CASSLIRGVGNTEAFF | TRBV7-3 | NA | NA | TRBJ1-1
TGTGCCAGCAGGGGGGGGTCAAGCCCCGGGGAGCTGTTTTTT | CASRGGSSPGELFF | TRBV7-3 | NA | TRBD2 | TRBJ2-2
TGTGCCAGCAGCCGGGCCCAGATGGATACGCAGTATTTT | CASSRAQMDTQYF | TRBV5-4 | few | NA | TRBJ2-3
TGTGCCAGCAGTTGGGTGAGGGACCAGCCCCAGCATTTT | CASSWVRDQPQHF | TRBV6-5 | NA | NA | TRBJ1-5
TGTGCCAGCTCACCACTGCCAGCGGGGGGGAATGAGCAGTTCTTC | CASSPLPAGGNEQFF | TRBV18 | many | TRBD2 | TRBJ2-1
TGTGCCAGCAGTTACTCGAGGGTTACGAACACTGAAGCTTTCTTT | CASSYSRVTNTEAFF | TRBV6-5 | NA | NA | TRBJ1-1
TGCGCCAGCAGCCAAGGGGGGACAGGCGCTGCGGGGGTTGTCGAGCAGTACTTC | CASSQGGTGAAGVVEQYF | TRBV4-3 | many | NA | TRBJ2-7
TGTGCCAGCAGAACCCCGGGGGGAGACTATGGCTACACCTTC | CASRTPGGDYGYTF | TRBV12-3/TRBV12-4 | many | NA | TRBJ1-2
TGCAGCGCCATACAGGGTTTCACTGAAGCTTTCTTT | CSAIQGFTEAFF | TRBV29-1 | NA | NA | TRBJ1-1
TGTGCCAGCAGCCGGGGACGGGTACAAGAGACCCAGTACTTC | CASSRGRVQETQYF | TRBV7-8 | many | NA | TRBJ2-5
TGCAGTGCTAGCCCTAGCGGACCAGAGACCCAGTACTTC | CSASPSGPETQYF | TRBV20-1 | NA | TRBD2 | TRBJ2-5
TGTGCCAGCGCCCCCCCCAGGGGTTTAGGAGATACGCAGTATTTT | CASAPPRGLGDTQYF | TRBV6-2/TRBV6-3 | NA | NA | TRBJ2-3
TGTGCCAGCAGCCAGCGGGGGGGCCATGAGACCCAGTACTTC | CASSQRGGHETQYF | TRBV7-3 | few | TRBD2 | TRBJ2-5
TGTGCCAGCAGCCCACAGGAGAATCAGCCCCAGCATTTT | CASSPQENQPQHF | TRBV11-2 | many | NA | TRBJ1-5
TGCGCCAGCAGCGATCAAGGACAGGGAAATGAGCAGTTCTTC | CASSDQGQGNEQFF | TRBV5-1 | NA | TRBD1 | TRBJ2-1
TGTGCCAGCAGCTTCTACACGCTCTATGGCTACACCTTC | CASSFYTLYGYTF | TRBV7-9 | NA | NA | TRBJ1-2
TGTGCCAGCAGCTTTAGGGTCTCGGATGAGCAGTTCTTC | CASSFRVSDEQFF | TRBV7-9 | many | NA | TRBJ2-1
TGCGCCAGCAGCCAAGAAACCGGGGGACGTTTCCATGAGCAGTTCTTC | CASSQETGGRFHEQFF | TRBV4-3 | few | NA | TRBJ2-1
TGCGCCAGCAGCCAAGATCGGAGGGGGCGCAGCACAGATACGCAGTATTTT | CASSQDRRGRSTDTQYF | TRBV4-3 | NA | NA | TRBJ2-3
TGTGCCAGCAGCAAACAAACCGGGGAGCTGTTTTTT | CASSKQTGELFF | TRBV28 | few | NA | TRBJ2-2
TGTGCCAGCAGCGGTAGTTGGACAGATACGCAGTATTTT | CASSGSWTDTQYF | TRBV9 | few | NA | TRBJ2-3
TGCGCCAGCAGCTTGGGTGTTCGGGGTCGCACAGATACGCAGTATTTT | CASSLGVRGRTDTQYF | TRBV5-1 | NA | NA | TRBJ2-3
TGTGCCAGCAGCACCCGCCTGACGCAAGTAAAGGGCTACACCTTC | CASSTRLTQVKGYTF | TRBV7-2 | few | NA | TRBJ1-2
TGTGCCATGACTAGCGATGCGAACACCGGGGAGCTGTTTTTT | CAMTSDANTGELFF | TRBV10-3 | few | TRBD2 | TRBJ2-2
TGTGCCAGCAGCTTAGACAGGAGCTCTGGGGCCAACGTCCTGACTTTC | CASSLDRSSGANVLTF | TRBV27 | few | NA | TRBJ2-6
TGCAGCGCAGGCGGGCTGGGGGGGGCCAACGTCCTGACTTTC | CSAGGLGGANVLTF | TRBV20-1 | NA | NA | TRBJ2-6
TGCAGTGCTGCGGGACAAGAGACCCAGTACTTC | CSAAGQETQYF | TRBV20-1 | many | NA | TRBJ2-5
TGTGCCAGCAGCCCTGCCGAAGCGGGGGTTACCGGGGAGCTGTTTTTT | CASSPAEAGVTGELFF | TRBV6-2/TRBV6-3 | few | TRBD2 | TRBJ2-2
TGTGCCAGCAGCTTAGGGGCAGGGGCGATTGGGACCCAGCATTTT | CASSLGAGAIGTQHF | TRBV7-9 | NA | NA | TRBJ1-5
TGTGCCAGCTCCCAAACGGGTGGCTACACCTTC | CASSQTGGYTF | TRBV6-2/TRBV6-3 | few | NA | TRBJ1-2
TGTGCCAGCAGCCTCGATCTGATTAGTGAAGCTTTCTTT | CASSLDLISEAFF | TRBV13 | NA | NA | TRBJ1-1
TGTGCCAGCAGCTCCCGGCTGGGTAGCGGCCAAGAGACCCAGTACTTC | CASSSRLGSGQETQYF | TRBV5-4 | once | NA | TRBJ2-5
TGCAGTGCTAGCTACAATTCACCCCTCCACTTT | CSASYNSPLHF | TRBV20-1 | few | NA | TRBJ1-6
TGCGCCAGCAGCCGGACCTCTAGCGGGGCGCCCCAAGAGACCCAGTACTTC | CASSRTSSGAPQETQYF | TRBV5-1 | NA | TRBD2 | TRBJ2-5
TGCGCCAGCAGCCAAGGGGTGGTCGCAGATACTCAGTATTTT | CASSQGVVADTQYF | TRBV4-1 | NA | NA | TRBJ2-3
TGTGCCAGCAGCTGGGGACGGACCGGCCATCAGCCCCAGCATTTT | CASSWGRTGHQPQHF | TRBV5-8 | few | NA | TRBJ1-5